Listed below are T cell receptor beta chains from one sample, sequenced in a study of T cell repertoires in cytomegalovirus infection. TCRdb re-analysed the reads in MiXCR, keeping a single row per CDR3 protein. This table holds about 250,000 distinct CDR3 sequences, 15% to 20% found once. Sample: CD8+ T cells from PBMCs. The receptors derive from a human donor in good health (CMV status not recorded). Some clones in this sample may be carry-over from other donors' samples. The CDR3 runs from the conserved cysteine through the conserved F or W. D genes are given only for firm matches. Not all rows give a size; the values are once, few, many and, for expanded clones, a class.

TGCAGCGTTGGTGAGGCGTCCTACAATGAGCAGTTCTTC,CSVGEASYNEQFF,TRBJ2-1,few,.,TRBV29-1
TGTGCCAGCAGCGTCATGGGTAGCGGGGGAGAAGAGCAGTACTTC,CASSVMGSGGEEQYF,TRBJ2-7,.,TRBD2,TRBV9
TGTGCCAGCAGCTTAGCGAGGTGGGGACAAGAAGAGACCCAGTACTTC,CASSLARWGQEETQYF,TRBJ2-5,many,.,TRBV7-8
TGCAGCGTTGAAAAGGAGAGCAGGGGAGCTAACTATGGCTACACCTTC,CSVEKESRGANYGYTF,TRBJ1-2,many,.,TRBV29-1
TGTGCCAGCAGCTTTGACAGACTCAATGAGCAGTTCTTC,CASSFDRLNEQFF,TRBJ2-1,.,.,TRBV11-2
TGTGCCAGCAGCTTTAGGGCTAGCGGGGGATCTAGCACAGATACGCAGTATTTT,CASSFRASGGSSTDTQYF,TRBJ2-3,few,TRBD2,TRBV7-6
TGTGCCAGCAGACCTAGCGGGGGGGATACCGGGGAGCTGTTTTTT,CASRPSGGDTGELFF,TRBJ2-2,.,TRBD2,TRBV6-6
TGTGCCAGCAGAGAACTCCGGGACAAACCCTACGAGCAGTACTTC,CASRELRDKPYEQYF,TRBJ2-7,many,.,TRBV28
TGTGCCAGCAGTTCGGGACAGGGGGCTTCACCCCTCCACTTT,CASSSGQGASPLHF,TRBJ1-6,many,TRBD1,TRBV6-1
TGCAGTGCTAGAGATCGGACTAGCGTCCACGAGCAGTACTTC,CSARDRTSVHEQYF,TRBJ2-7,few,TRBD2,TRBV20-1
TGTGCCAGCAGCCGGAGGTCAGAAAACATTCAGTACTTC,CASSRRSENIQYF,TRBJ2-4,many,.,TRBV11-2
TGTGCCAGTAGTACGACAAATACTAACTATGGCTACACCTTC,CASSTTNTNYGYTF,TRBJ1-2,many,.,TRBV19
TGTGCCAGTAGTATGGGGACAGAGACCTACGAGCAGTACTTC,CASSMGTETYEQYF,TRBJ2-7,many,TRBD1,TRBV19
TGTGCCAGCAGTGACCCAAGCGGGGGATACGAGCAGTACTTC,CASSDPSGGYEQYF,TRBJ2-7,.,TRBD2,TRBV2
TGCGCCAGCAGCCAAGATCAGGCGGGGGGGCGCAATGAGCAGTTCTTC,CASSQDQAGGRNEQFF,TRBJ2-1,few,TRBD2,TRBV4-1
TGTGCCAGCAGTTTAAGAGCACCCGGGGAGCTGTTTTTT,CASSLRAPGELFF,TRBJ2-2,many,.,TRBV28